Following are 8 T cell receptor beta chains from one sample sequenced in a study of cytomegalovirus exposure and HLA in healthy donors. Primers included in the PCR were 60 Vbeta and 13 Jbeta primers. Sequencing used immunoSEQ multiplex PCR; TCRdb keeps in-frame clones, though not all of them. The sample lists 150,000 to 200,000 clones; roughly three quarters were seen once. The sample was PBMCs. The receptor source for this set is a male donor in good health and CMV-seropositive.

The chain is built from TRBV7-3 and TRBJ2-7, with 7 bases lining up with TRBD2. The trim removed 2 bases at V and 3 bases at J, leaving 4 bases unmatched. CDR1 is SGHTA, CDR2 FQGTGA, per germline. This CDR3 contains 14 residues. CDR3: CASSLQAGFYEQYF. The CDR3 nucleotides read TGTGCCAGCAGCTTACAAGCGGGGTTCTACGAGCAGTACTTC.

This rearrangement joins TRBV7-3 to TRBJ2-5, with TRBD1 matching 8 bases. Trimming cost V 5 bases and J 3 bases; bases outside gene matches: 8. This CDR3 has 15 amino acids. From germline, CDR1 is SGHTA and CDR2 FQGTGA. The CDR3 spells CASSIRQGMEETQYF. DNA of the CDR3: TGTGCCAGCAGCATACGACAGGGGATGGAAGAGACCCAGTACTTC. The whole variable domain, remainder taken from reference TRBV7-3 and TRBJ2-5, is GAGVSQTPSNKVTEKGKYVELRCDPISGHTALYWYRQSLGQGPEFLIYFQGTGAADDSGLPNDRFFAVRPEGSVSTLKIQRTERGDSAVYLCASSIRQGMEETQYFGPGTRLLVL.

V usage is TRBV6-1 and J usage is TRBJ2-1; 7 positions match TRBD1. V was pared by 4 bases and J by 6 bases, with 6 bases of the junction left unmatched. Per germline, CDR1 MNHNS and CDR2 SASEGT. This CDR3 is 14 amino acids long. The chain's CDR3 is CASSGDRDINEQFF. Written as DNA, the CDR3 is TGTGCCAGCAGTGGGGACAGAGATATCAATGAGCAGTTCTTC.

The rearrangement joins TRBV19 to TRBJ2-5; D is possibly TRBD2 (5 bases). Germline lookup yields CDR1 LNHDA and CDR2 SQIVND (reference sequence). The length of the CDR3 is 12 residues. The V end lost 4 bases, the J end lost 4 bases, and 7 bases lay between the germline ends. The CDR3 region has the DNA TGTGCCAGTAGTAGGGCGGGAGAGACCCAGTACTTC. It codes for CASSRAGETQYF.

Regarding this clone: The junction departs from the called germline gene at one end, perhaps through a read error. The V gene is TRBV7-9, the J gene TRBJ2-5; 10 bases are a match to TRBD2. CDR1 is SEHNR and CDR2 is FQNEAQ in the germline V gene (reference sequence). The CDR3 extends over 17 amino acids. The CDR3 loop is CASGLGASGSVRETQYF. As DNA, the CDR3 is TGTGCCAGCGGCTTGGGGGCTAGCGGGAGTGTACGGGAGACCCAGTACTTC.

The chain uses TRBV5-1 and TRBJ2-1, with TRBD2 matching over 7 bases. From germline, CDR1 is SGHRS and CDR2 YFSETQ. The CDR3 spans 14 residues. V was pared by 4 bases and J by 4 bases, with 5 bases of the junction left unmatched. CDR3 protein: CASSAGGEYNEQFF. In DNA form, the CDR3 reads TGCGCCAGCAGCGCTGGGGGGGAATACAATGAGCAGTTCTTC.

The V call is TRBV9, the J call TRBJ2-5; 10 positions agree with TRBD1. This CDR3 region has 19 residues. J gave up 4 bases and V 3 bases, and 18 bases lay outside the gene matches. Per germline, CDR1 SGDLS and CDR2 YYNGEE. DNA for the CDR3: TGTGCCAGCAGCGCCTCCCCGACAGGGGGCGTTTTTGGGGCAGAGACCCAGTACTTC. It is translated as CASSASPTGGVFGAETQYF.

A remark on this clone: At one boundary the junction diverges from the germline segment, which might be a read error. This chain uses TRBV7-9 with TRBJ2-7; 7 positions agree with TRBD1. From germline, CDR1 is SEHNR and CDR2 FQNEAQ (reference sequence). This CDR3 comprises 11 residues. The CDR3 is CSSSPRGEQYF. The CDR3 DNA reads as TGTTCCAGCAGCCCCAGGGGGGAGCAGTACTTC. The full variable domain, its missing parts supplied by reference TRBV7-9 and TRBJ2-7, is DTGVSQNPRHKITKRGQNVTFRCDPISEHNRLYWYRQTLGQGPEFLTYFQNEAQLEKSRLLSDRFSAERPKGSFSTLEIQRTEQGDSAMYLCSSSPRGEQYFGPGTRLTVT.